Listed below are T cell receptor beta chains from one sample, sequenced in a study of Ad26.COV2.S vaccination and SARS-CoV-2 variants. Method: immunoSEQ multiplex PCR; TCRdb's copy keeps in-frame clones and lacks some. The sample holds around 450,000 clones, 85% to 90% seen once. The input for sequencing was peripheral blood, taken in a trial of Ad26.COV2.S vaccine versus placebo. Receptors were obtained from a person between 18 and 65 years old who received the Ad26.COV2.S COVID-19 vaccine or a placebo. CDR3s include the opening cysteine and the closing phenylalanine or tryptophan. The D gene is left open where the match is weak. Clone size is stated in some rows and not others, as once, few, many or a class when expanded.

CDR3 DNA: TGCGCCAGCAGCCAAGGCGACTTAAGGGGGTTTAATAATTCACCCCTCCACTTT
CDR3 protein: CASSQGDLRGFNNSPLHF
clone size: few
D gene: NA
V gene: TRBV4-1
CDR3 length: 18
J gene: TRBJ1-6

CDR3 DNA: TGTGCCAGCAGTCCCCGGGACAGCCTCAATCAAAACTCTGGGGCCAACGTCCTGACTTTC
CDR3 protein: CASSPRDSLNQNSGANVLTF
clone size: NA
D gene: TRBD1
V gene: TRBV28
CDR3 length: 20
J gene: TRBJ2-6

CDR3 DNA: TGTGCCAGCAGTTATAGGGAGACCGGGGAGCTGTTTTTT
CDR3 protein: CASSYRETGELFF
clone size: NA
D gene: NA
V gene: TRBV6-6
CDR3 length: 13
J gene: TRBJ2-2

CDR3 DNA: TGTGCCAGCAGCCAGACAGGGCTTGAGACCCAGTACTTC
CDR3 protein: CASSQTGLETQYF
clone size: NA
D gene: TRBD1
V gene: TRBV9
CDR3 length: 13
J gene: TRBJ2-5

CDR3 DNA: TGTGCCAGTAGAAGACAGGGGGCAGGGAACACTGAAGCTTTCTTT
CDR3 protein: CASRRQGAGNTEAFF
clone size: NA
D gene: TRBD1
V gene: TRBV19
CDR3 length: 15
J gene: TRBJ1-1

CDR3 DNA: TGCGCCAGCAGCCAAGATGCCGGGACAGGGGCCTATGGCTACACCTTC
CDR3 protein: CASSQDAGTGAYGYTF
clone size: NA
D gene: TRBD1
V gene: TRBV4-1
CDR3 length: 16
J gene: TRBJ1-2

CDR3 DNA: TGTGCCAGCAGTCCGCTGGAGGCGGGAGGTGCTGAAGCTTTCTTT
CDR3 protein: CASSPLEAGGAEAFF
clone size: NA
D gene: NA
V gene: TRBV6-5
CDR3 length: 15
J gene: TRBJ1-1

CDR3 DNA: TGTGCCAGCAGCTTATCGGGCGCGGGACAGCCCTTTAATCAGCCCCAGCATTTT
CDR3 protein: CASSLSGAGQPFNQPQHF
clone size: NA
D gene: TRBD1
V gene: TRBV7-2
CDR3 length: 18
J gene: TRBJ1-5

CDR3 DNA: TGTGCCAGCAGTTACTCGGAGCTAGTGGGGTCCGATGAGCAGTTCTTC
CDR3 protein: CASSYSELVGSDEQFF
clone size: NA
D gene: NA
V gene: TRBV6-2/TRBV6-3
CDR3 length: 16
J gene: TRBJ2-1

CDR3 DNA: TGCGCCAGCAGCCAAGAAGCGGGGGCGGGCACTGAAGCTTTCTTT
CDR3 protein: CASSQEAGAGTEAFF
clone size: NA
D gene: NA
V gene: TRBV4-3
CDR3 length: 15
J gene: TRBJ1-1

CDR3 DNA: TGTGCCAGCAGTGAAGGGAGGCCCCGGAGCTCCTATAATTCACCCCTCCACTTT
CDR3 protein: CASSEGRPRSSYNSPLHF
clone size: NA
D gene: NA
V gene: TRBV6-1
CDR3 length: 18
J gene: TRBJ1-6

CDR3 DNA: TGTGCCAGCAGCCCAACGGGGGCCACTGAAGCTTTCTTT
CDR3 protein: CASSPTGATEAFF
clone size: NA
D gene: NA
V gene: TRBV7-3
CDR3 length: 13
J gene: TRBJ1-1

CDR3 DNA: TGTGCCAGTAGGATCGGACAGGCAACTGGAAACACCATATATTTT
CDR3 protein: CASRIGQATGNTIYF
clone size: NA
D gene: TRBD1
V gene: TRBV19
CDR3 length: 15
J gene: TRBJ1-3

CDR3 DNA: TGTGCCAGCAGGGGGGCCAACAGACCCTACGAGCAGTACTTC
CDR3 protein: CASRGANRPYEQYF
clone size: NA
D gene: NA
V gene: TRBV7-8
CDR3 length: 14
J gene: TRBJ2-7

CDR3 DNA: TGTGCCAGCAGCTTAAAGGCAGGGTTCACAGATACGCAGTATTTT
CDR3 protein: CASSLKAGFTDTQYF
clone size: NA
D gene: NA
V gene: TRBV7-3
CDR3 length: 15
J gene: TRBJ2-3